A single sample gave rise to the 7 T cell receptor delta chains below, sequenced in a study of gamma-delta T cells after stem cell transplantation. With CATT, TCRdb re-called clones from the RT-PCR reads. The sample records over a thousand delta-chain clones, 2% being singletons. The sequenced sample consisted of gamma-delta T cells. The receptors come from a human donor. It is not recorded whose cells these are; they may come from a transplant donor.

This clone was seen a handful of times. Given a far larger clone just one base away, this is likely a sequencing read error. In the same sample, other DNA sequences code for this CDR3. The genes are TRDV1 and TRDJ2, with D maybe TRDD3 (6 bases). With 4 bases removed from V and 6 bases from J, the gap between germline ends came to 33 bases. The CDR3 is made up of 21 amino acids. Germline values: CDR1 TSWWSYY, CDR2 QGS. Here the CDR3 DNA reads TGTGCTCTTGGGGGAAAGCTACTTGCTGGAGGATACAAGCGGAAGGCAGCACAACTCTTCTTT. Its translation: CALGGKLLAGGYKRKAAQLFF.

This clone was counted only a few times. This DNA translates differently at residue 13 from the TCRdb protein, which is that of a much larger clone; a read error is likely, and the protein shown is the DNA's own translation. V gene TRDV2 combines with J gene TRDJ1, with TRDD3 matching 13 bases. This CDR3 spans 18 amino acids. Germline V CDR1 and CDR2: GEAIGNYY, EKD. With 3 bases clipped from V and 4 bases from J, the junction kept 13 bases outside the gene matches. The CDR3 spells CACDPVWTGGYASDKLIF. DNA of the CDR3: TGTGCCTGTGACCCGGTTTGGACTGGGGGATACGCGAGCGATAAACTCATCTTT.

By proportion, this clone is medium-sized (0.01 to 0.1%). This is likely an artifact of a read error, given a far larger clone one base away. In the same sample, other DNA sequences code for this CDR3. Here the CDR3 DNA reads TGTGCCTGTGACACCCTGGGGGCCACCCCCTCTTTGACAGCACAACTCTTCTTT. Its protein is CACDTLGATPSLTAQLFF. The genes are TRDV2 and TRDJ2; 7 bases match TRDD3. With 0 bases clipped from V and 0 bases from J, the junction kept 9 bases outside the gene matches. This CDR3 spans 18 amino acids. CDR1 GEAIGNYY and CDR2 EKD come from the germline V gene.

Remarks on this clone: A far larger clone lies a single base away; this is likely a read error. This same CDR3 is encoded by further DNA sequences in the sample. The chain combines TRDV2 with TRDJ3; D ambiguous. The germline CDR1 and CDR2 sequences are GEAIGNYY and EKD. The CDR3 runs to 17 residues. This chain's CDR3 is CACDGIFSGWDTRQMFF. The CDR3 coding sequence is TGCGCCTGTGACGGTATTTTTTCTGGCTGGGACACCCGACAGATGTTTTTC.

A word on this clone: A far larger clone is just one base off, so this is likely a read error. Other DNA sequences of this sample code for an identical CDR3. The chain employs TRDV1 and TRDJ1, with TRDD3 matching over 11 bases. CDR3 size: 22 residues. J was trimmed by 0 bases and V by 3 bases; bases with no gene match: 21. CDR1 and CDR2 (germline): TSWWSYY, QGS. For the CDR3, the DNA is TGTGCTCTTGGGGATCCGAACTTCCTACCTGGGGGATACTCCGCCGACACCGATAAACTCATCTTT. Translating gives CALGDPNFLPGGYSADTDKLIF.

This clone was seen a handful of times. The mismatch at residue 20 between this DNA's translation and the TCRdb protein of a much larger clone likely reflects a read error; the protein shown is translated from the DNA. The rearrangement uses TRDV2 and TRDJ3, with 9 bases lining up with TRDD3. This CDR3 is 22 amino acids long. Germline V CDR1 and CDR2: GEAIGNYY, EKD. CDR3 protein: CACDPAQPRGLGDSWDTRQVFF. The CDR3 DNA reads TGTGCCTGTGACCCGGCCCAGCCCCGGGGACTGGGGGACTCCTGGGACACCCGACAGGTGTTTTTC.

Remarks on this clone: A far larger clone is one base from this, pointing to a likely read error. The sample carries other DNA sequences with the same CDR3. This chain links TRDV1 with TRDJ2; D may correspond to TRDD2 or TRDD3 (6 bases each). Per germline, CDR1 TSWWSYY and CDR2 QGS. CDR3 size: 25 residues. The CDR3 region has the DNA TGCGCTCTTGGGGAAAATCCTACTAAGACTGTCCTAATTCTAGGATACCGCCTTTTGACAGCACAACTCTTCTTT. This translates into CALGENPTKTVLILGYRLLTAQLFF.